What follows are 29 T cell receptor beta chains derived from one specimen sequenced in a study of technical replicates of blood from a handful of donors. Generated by immunoSEQ multiplex PCR, the TCRdb table keeps only in-frame clones and is missing some. Among around 60,000 clones listed, 80% to 95% were seen once. Sequenced sample: PBMCs. These receptors were collected from a human donor in good health. Some clones in this sample may be carry-over from other donors' samples.

The CDR3 protein is CASSLVAGPLAEQYF. CDR3 DNA: TGTGCCAGCAGCTTGGTTGCAGGGCCATTAGCTGAGCAGTACTTC. This chain joins TRBV5-6 and TRBJ2-7; D might be TRBD1 (5 bases). Germline CDR1 reads SGHDT; CDR2 reads YYEEEE. The CDR3 has 15 amino acids. V was cut by 0 bases and J by 7 bases, with 17 bases left in between.

This clone has a single count. The chain employs TRBV4-2 and TRBJ1-5; D is ambiguous. Trimming shortened V by 0 bases and J by 4 bases, and 13 bases separated the two germline ends. Germline V gene lookup returns CDR1 LGHNA and CDR2 YNFKEQ. The CDR3 has 16 amino acids. CDR3 in DNA: TGTGCCAGCAGCCAAGATCTAGGACGGGAAAATCAGCCCCAGCATTTT. Residues: CASSQDLGRENQPQHF.

The chain joins TRBV11-2 to TRBJ2-3; 10 bases align to TRBD2. The V gene's germline CDR1 is SGHAT and CDR2 FQNNGV. The CDR3 is made up of 19 amino acids. V was pared by 5 bases and J by 2 bases, with 16 bases of the junction left unmatched. In DNA, the CDR3 is TGTGCCAGCAGCCAGGGGGGTCTAGCGGGGGCCCGATCCACAGATACGCAGTATTTT. This translates into CASSQGGLAGARSTDTQYF.

The chain joins TRBV4-2 to TRBJ2-1; 8 bases are a match to TRBD2. The CDR3 has 14 residues. The ends lost 1 base at V and 8 bases at J; junction bases unmatched: 4. The V gene's germline CDR1 is LGHNA and CDR2 YNFKEQ. The CDR3 here is CASSQVGGLDEQFF. For the CDR3, the DNA is TGTGCCAGCAGCCAAGTCGGGGGACTAGATGAGCAGTTCTTC.

V is TRBV28 and J is TRBJ2-7; D call uncertain. V dropped 6 bases and J dropped 3 bases, with 12 bases sitting between them. The CDR3 is 13 amino acids. Germline values: CDR1 MDHEN, CDR2 SYDVKM. The CDR3 reads CASSSPGFYEQYF. CDR3 bases: TGTGCCAGCAGCTCCCCCGGGTTCTACGAGCAGTACTTC.

The V and J genes are TRBV2 and TRBJ2-5, with 11 bases lining up with TRBD2. The CDR3 has 17 amino acids. The ends lost 7 bases at V and 5 bases at J; junction bases unmatched: 15. Per germline, CDR1 SNHLY and CDR2 FYNNEI. This CDR3 is CASNQLAGVTTGETQYF. In nucleotides, the CDR3 is TGTGCCAGCAACCAACTAGCGGGGGTTACCACGGGGGAGACCCAGTACTTC.

The sample holds a few counts of this clone. CDR3 loop: CASSLDGGYEQYF. The CDR3, as DNA: TGTGCCAGTAGTTTGGACGGGGGCTACGAGCAGTACTTC. The V gene is TRBV19, the J gene TRBJ2-7, with TRBD2 as a possible D gene (6 bases). The CDR3 loop spans 13 amino acids. V lost 5 bases and J 3 bases, leaving 11 bases between the germline ends. CDR1 and CDR2 (germline): LNHDA, SQIVND (reference sequence).

V usage is TRBV4-1 and J usage is TRBJ1-2; 7 positions agree with TRBD1. Looked up from germline, CDR1 is MGHRA and CDR2 is YSYEKL. CDR3 length equals 14 residues. V shed 1 base and J 4 bases; nucleotides not matched to a gene: 3. CDR3 sequence reads: CASSQGQGGYGYTF. DNA of the CDR3: TGCGCCAGCAGCCAAGGACAGGGTGGCTATGGCTACACCTTC.

This sequence joins TRBV6-4 and TRBJ2-2; TRBD2 might be the D (6 bases). The CDR3 extends over 16 amino acids. Per the germline V gene, CDR1 is MRHNA and CDR2 is SNTAGT. Trimming pared 3 bases from V and 5 bases from J, leaving 16 bases between. CDR3 sequence: CASSEGSSEVTGELFF. In nucleotides, the CDR3 is TGTGCCAGCAGTGAGGGCTCTAGCGAGGTGACCGGGGAGCTGTTTTTT.

To note about this clone: It is unclear where the CDR3 begins or ends on the DNA, so no DNA is shown, and the CDR3 is as TCRdb lists it. The V call is TRBV14, the J call TRBJ1-1; the tabulated D call, TRBD1, remains unverified against the DNA. The germline gives CDR1 SGHDN, CDR2 FVKESK. The CDR3 totals 13 residues, both ends included. CDR3 sequence reads: CASSQVAGGSTFF.

The V and J genes are TRBV20-1 and TRBJ2-3; possibly TRBD1 for D (6 bases). Trimming removed 5 bases from V and 9 bases from J, with 12 bases in between. The CDR3 is 11 amino acids. CDR1 and CDR2 (germline): DFQATT, SNEGSKA (reference sequence). CDR3 amino acids: CSASDRLTQYF. The CDR3 region has the DNA TGCAGTGCTTCTGACAGGCTGACGCAGTATTTT.

The rearrangement uses TRBV6-1 and TRBJ2-2; 8 bases line up with TRBD2. CDR3 size: 14 residues. The V and J ends lost 6 bases and 5 bases, in that order; junction bases with no gene match: 5. Germline V gene data show CDR1 as MNHNS and CDR2 as SASEGT. The CDR3, as DNA: TGTGCCAGCAGCTACGGGGGGGAGACCGGGGAGCTGTTTTTT. It translates to CASSYGGETGELFF.

The genes are TRBV27 and TRBJ1-1; 8 positions agree with TRBD1. This CDR3 has 14 residues. V lost 6 bases to trimming and J lost 5 bases; unmatched junction nucleotides: 8. Germline-derived CDR1 and CDR2 are MNHEY and SMNVEV (reference sequence). The CDR3 protein is CASRKDRVGTEAFF. As DNA, the CDR3 is TGTGCCAGCAGGAAGGACAGGGTCGGAACTGAAGCTTTCTTT.

The chain links TRBV4-2 to TRBJ2-1; TRBD1 matches 7 bases. This CDR3 contains 17 residues. V lost 4 bases, J lost 1 base, and 10 bases stayed unmatched. In germline, CDR1 is LGHNA, CDR2 YNFKEQ. The CDR3 loop is CASSRDPRQGSYNEQFF. In nucleotides, the CDR3 is TGTGCCAGCAGCCGGGATCCTAGACAGGGATCCTACAATGAGCAGTTCTTC.

This rearrangement joins TRBV7-8 to TRBJ1-1; D call uncertain. Germline CDR1 is SGHVS and CDR2 is FQNEAQ. The CDR3 runs to 13 residues. V shed 5 bases and J shed 3 bases, with 10 bases lying between them. CDR3: CASSLDGDTEAFF. The CDR3 region has the DNA TGTGCCAGCAGCCTCGACGGGGACACTGAAGCTTTCTTT.

The chain has TRBV2 and TRBJ1-2, with TRBD1 identical over 10 bases. J was trimmed by 6 bases and V by 10 bases; bases with no gene match: 14. The CDR3 runs 15 residues. Germline values: CDR1 SNHLY, CDR2 FYNNEI. The CDR3 loop reads CAISTPGQGFNGYTF. The DNA for the CDR3 is TGTGCCATCTCTACTCCGGGACAGGGGTTCAATGGCTACACCTTC. Variable domain in full (rest from reference TRBV2 and TRBJ1-2): EPEVTQTPSHQVTQMGQEVILRCVPISNHLYFYWYRQILGQKVEFLVSFYNNEISEKSEIFDDQFSVERPDGSNFTLKIRSTKLEDSAMYFCAISTPGQGFNGYTFGSGTRLTVV.

The chain recombines TRBV13 with TRBJ2-1; TRBD2 is a possible D gene (5 bases). V was pared by 1 base and J by 0 bases, with 22 bases between. Germline V lookup: CDR1 PRHDT, CDR2 FYEKMQ (reference sequence). This CDR3 comprises 20 residues. The CDR3 coding sequence is TGTGCCAGCAGCTTAGCCGGGATAACCTCAGAACTCTTCTCCTACAATGAGCAGTTCTTC. Its translation: CASSLAGITSELFSYNEQFF.

This chain connects TRBV4-2 to TRBJ2-7; 11 nucleotides align to TRBD2. Germline CDR1 reads LGHNA; CDR2 reads YNFKEQ. The CDR3 has 18 residues. With 0 bases clipped from V and 1 base from J, the junction kept 8 bases outside the gene matches. CDR3 sequence reads: CASSQEASGGLASYEQYF. As DNA, the CDR3 is TGTGCCAGCAGCCAAGAGGCTAGCGGGGGGCTGGCGTCCTACGAGCAGTACTTC.

This clone was picked up a small number of times. The chain recombines TRBV6-9 with TRBJ2-5; D perhaps matches TRBD2 (5 bases). The ends were cut back, 6 bases at V and 1 base at J, with 21 bases in the middle. Germline lookup yields CDR1 MNHGY and CDR2 SVAAGI. CDR3 size: 17 residues. This chain's CDR3 is CASSPNPDGVPQETQYF. CDR3 nucleotides: TGTGCCAGCAGCCCCAACCCTGACGGGGTTCCCCAAGAGACCCAGTACTTC.

CDR3 sequence: CASSRTGSGRNEQFF. In nucleotides, the CDR3 is TGTGCCAGTAGTAGGACTGGGAGCGGGAGAAATGAGCAGTTCTTC. The V and J genes are TRBV19 and TRBJ2-1, with 8 nucleotides matching TRBD2. Trimming removed 4 bases from V and 7 bases from J; junction bases left unmatched: 9. CDR3 length: 15 amino acids. Germline assignment: CDR1 LNHDA and CDR2 SQIVND (reference sequence).

The J gene is TRBJ2-7, the V gene TRBV11-3; D is ambiguous. Looked up from germline, CDR1 is SGHNT and CDR2 is YENEEA. CDR3 size: 13 residues. V lost 5 bases, J lost 6 bases, and 14 bases lay in between. CDR3 sequence: CASSLHLYSEQYF. CDR3 DNA sequence: TGTGCCAGCAGCCTGCATCTGTACTCCGAGCAGTACTTC.

This chain uses TRBV4-1 with TRBJ2-7, with 12 bases fitting TRBD2. The V gene's germline CDR1 is MGHRA and CDR2 YSYEKL. The CDR3 has 19 amino acids. V trimming: 0 bases; J trimming: 2 bases; junction bases outside the gene matches: 11. CDR3 sequence (DNA): TGCGCCAGCAGCCAAGATGGGGGACTAGCGGGTTTGGACCCCTACGAGCAGTACTTC. Residues: CASSQDGGLAGLDPYEQYF.

This CDR3 is CASSQQGAGEKLFF. The CDR3 region has the DNA TGTGCCAGCTCACAACAGGGGGCTGGGGAAAAACTGTTTTTT. The V call is TRBV18, the J call TRBJ1-4; TRBD1 matches 9 bases. The CDR3 is 14 residues long. Germline V lookup: CDR1 KGHSH, CDR2 LQKENI. The ends lost 4 bases at V and 8 bases at J; junction bases unmatched: 5.

The V call is TRBV7-3, the J call TRBJ1-6; maybe TRBD1 (5 bases). This CDR3 has 15 amino acids. Trimming removed 1 base at V and 6 bases at J, with 10 bases between. The germline V gene encodes CDR1 SGHTA and CDR2 FQGTGA. The CDR3: CASSLSSGGNSPLHF. DNA of the CDR3: TGTGCCAGCAGCTTAAGTTCGGGGGGTAATTCACCCCTCCACTTT.

This clone was seen only once. The V gene is TRBV2, the J gene TRBJ1-5, with 8 bases fitting TRBD1. With V trimmed by 4 bases and J by 6 bases, 8 bases remained unmatched. This CDR3 has 15 residues. CDR1 is SNHLY, CDR2 FYNNEI, per germline. CDR3 loop: CASSATGGRSQPQHF. Written as DNA, the CDR3 is TGTGCCAGCAGTGCCACAGGGGGAAGGAGTCAGCCCCAGCATTTT.

A note on this clone: The junction and the germline gene differ at one end; a read error may be behind it. The DNA of the CDR3 is TGTGCCAGCAGCTCTCAACAGAACGCTGAAGCTTTCTTT. Its protein product is CASSSQQNAEAFF. This chain links TRBV7-9 with TRBJ1-1; no definite D call. Germline V gene data show CDR1 as SEHNR and CDR2 as FQNEAQ (reference sequence). The CDR3 extends over 13 amino acids.

Worth noting for this clone: One junction end does not reproduce the germline sequence, and a read error may be involved. V gene TRBV2 combines with J gene TRBJ2-3; tentatively, D is TRBD1 (6 bases). Looked up from germline, CDR1 is SNHLY and CDR2 is FYNNEI. The CDR3 extends over 17 amino acids. The CDR3 region has the DNA TGTGCCAGCAGAGAAGACGAGACAGGCCAATTGACAGATACGCAGTATTTT. Amino acid sequence: CASREDETGQLTDTQYF.

The gene calls are TRBV6-1 and TRBJ2-3, with 9 bases matching TRBD2. V trimming: 6 bases; J trimming: 4 bases; junction bases outside the gene matches: 8. Germline V gene sequence: CDR1 MNHNS, CDR2 SASEGT. This CDR3 region has 15 residues. CDR3 loop: CASRPQAGGSDTQYF. CDR3 in DNA: TGTGCCAGCAGGCCGCAAGCGGGGGGCTCAGATACGCAGTATTTT.

The chain couples TRBV7-2 to TRBJ1-2; D gene ambiguous. The V gene's germline CDR1 is SGHTA and CDR2 FQGNSA. V gave up 1 base and J gave up 4 bases, with 10 bases separating them. The CDR3 extends over 14 amino acids. The CDR3 loop reads CASSLGTFPYGYTF. CDR3 in DNA: TGTGCCAGCAGCTTAGGGACTTTCCCCTATGGCTACACCTTC.